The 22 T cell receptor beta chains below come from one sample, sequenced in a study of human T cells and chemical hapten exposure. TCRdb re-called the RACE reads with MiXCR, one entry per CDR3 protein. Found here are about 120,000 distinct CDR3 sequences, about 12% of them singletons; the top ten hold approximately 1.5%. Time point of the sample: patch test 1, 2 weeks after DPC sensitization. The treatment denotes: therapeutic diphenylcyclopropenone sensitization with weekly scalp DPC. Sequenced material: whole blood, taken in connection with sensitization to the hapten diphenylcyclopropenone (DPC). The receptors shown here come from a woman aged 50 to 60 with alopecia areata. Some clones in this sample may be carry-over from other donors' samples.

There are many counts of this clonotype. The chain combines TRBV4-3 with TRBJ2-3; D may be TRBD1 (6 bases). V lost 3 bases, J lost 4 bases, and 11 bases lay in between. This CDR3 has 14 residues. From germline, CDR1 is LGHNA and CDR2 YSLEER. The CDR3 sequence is CASSHRTEADTQYF. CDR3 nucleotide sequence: TGCGCCAGCAGCCATAGGACAGAGGCAGATACGCAGTATTTT.

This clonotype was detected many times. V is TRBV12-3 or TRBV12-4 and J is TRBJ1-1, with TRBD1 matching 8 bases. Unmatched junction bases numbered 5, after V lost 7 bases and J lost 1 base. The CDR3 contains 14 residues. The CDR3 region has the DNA TGTGCCAGCACCCCGACAGGGGCGAACACTGAAGCTTTCTTT. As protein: CASTPTGANTEAFF.

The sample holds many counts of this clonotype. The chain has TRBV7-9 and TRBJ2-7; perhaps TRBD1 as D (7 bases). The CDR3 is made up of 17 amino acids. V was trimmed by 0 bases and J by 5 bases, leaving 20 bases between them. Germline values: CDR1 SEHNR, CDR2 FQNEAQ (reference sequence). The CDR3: CASSLARDSAVENEQYF. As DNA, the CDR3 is TGTGCCAGCAGCTTAGCGCGGGACAGTGCTGTGGAAAACGAGCAGTACTTC.

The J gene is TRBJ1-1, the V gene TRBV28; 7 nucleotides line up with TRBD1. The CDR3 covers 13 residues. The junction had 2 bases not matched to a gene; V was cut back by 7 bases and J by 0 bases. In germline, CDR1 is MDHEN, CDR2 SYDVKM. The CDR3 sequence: CASTGQVNTEAFF. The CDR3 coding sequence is TGTGCCAGCACAGGACAGGTGAACACTGAAGCTTTCTTT.

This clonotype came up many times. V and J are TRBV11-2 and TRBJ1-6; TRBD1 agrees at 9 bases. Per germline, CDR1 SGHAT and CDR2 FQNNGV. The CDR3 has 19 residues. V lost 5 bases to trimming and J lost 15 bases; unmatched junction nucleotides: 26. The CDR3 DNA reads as TGTGCCAGCAGCCTCCTCGACCGGACAGGGGTTTTGTCGAGTAAGCTCCTCCACTTT. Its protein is CASSLLDRTGVLSSKLLHF.

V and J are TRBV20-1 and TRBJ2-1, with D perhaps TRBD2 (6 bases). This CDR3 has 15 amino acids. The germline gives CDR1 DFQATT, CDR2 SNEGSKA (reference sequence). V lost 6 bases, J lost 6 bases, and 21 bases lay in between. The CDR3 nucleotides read TGCAGTGCGCCCCCGCCGGGACTCCAGGGCAATGAGCAGTTCTTC. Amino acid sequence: CSAPPPGLQGNEQFF.

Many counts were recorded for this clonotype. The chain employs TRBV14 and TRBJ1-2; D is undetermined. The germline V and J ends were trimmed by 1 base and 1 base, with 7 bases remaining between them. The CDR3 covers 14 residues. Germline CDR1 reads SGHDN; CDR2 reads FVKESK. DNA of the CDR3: TGTGCCAGCAGCCAAGTTGGGAGTAACTATGGCTACACCTTC. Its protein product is CASSQVGSNYGYTF.

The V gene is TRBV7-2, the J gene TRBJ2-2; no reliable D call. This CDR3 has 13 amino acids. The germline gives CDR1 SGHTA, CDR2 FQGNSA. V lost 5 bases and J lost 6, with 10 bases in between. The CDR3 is CASSTTSAGELFF. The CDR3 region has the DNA TGTGCCAGCAGCACCACTTCCGCCGGGGAGCTGTTTTTT.

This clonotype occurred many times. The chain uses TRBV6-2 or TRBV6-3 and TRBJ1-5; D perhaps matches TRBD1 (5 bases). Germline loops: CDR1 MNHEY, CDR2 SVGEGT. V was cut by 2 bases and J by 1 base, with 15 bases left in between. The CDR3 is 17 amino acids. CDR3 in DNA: TGTGCCAGCAGTTACGAGGCAGGGTCATGGAGCAATCAGCCCCAGCATTTT. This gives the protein CASSYEAGSWSNQPQHF.

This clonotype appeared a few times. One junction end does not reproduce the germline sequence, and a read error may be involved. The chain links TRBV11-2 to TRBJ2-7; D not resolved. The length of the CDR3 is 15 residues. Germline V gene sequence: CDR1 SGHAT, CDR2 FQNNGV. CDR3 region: CASSLDRGLSIQHYF. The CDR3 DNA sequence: TGTGCCAGCAGCTTAGATCGAGGCCTTTCCATACAGCATTACTTC. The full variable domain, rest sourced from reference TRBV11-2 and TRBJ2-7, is EAGVAQSPRYKIIEKRQSVAFWCNPISGHATLYWYQQILGQGPKLLIQFQNNGVVDDSQLPKDRFSAERLKGVDSTLKIQPAKLEDSAVYLCASSLDRGLSIQHYFGPGTRLTVT.

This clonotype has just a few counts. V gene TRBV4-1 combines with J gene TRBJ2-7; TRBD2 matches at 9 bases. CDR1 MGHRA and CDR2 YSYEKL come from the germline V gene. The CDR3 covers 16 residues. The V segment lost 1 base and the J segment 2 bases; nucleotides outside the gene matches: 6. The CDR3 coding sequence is TGCGCCAGCAGCCAAGGGATTAGCGGGGGCCCCTACGAGCAGTACTTC. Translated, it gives CASSQGISGGPYEQYF.

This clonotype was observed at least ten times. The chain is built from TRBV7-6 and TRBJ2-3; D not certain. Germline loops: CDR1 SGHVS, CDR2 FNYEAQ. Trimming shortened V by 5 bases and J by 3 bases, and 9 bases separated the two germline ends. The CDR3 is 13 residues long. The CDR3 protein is CASSPGLTDTQYF. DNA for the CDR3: TGTGCCAGCAGCCCGGGCCTTACAGATACGCAGTATTTT.

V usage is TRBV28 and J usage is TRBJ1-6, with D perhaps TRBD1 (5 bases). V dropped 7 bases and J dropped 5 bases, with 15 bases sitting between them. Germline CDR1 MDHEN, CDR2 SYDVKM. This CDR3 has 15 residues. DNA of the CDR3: TGTGCCAGCAATTCCCGGGGCCTTGATAATTCACCCCTCCACTTT. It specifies CASNSRGLDNSPLHF. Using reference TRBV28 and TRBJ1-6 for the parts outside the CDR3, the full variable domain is DVKVTQSSRYLVKRTGEKVFLECVQDMDHENMFWYRQDPGLGLRLIYFSYDVKMKEKGDIPEGYSVSREKKERFSLILESASTNQTSMYLCASNSRGLDNSPLHFGNGTRLTVT.

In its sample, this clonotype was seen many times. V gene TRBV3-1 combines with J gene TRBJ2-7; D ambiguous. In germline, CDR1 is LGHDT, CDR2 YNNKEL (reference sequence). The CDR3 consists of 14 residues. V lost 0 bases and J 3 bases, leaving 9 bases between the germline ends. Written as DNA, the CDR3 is TGTGCCAGCAGCCAAGATCCCCTAATCTACGAGCAGTACTTC. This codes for CASSQDPLIYEQYF.

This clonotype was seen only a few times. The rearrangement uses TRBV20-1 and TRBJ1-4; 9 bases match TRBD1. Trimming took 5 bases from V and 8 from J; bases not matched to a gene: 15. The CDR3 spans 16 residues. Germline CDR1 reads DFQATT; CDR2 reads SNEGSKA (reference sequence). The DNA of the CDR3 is TGCAGTGCTGGAATGCCGGACAGGGGAGTCCGGGAAAAACTGTTTTTT. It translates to CSAGMPDRGVREKLFF.

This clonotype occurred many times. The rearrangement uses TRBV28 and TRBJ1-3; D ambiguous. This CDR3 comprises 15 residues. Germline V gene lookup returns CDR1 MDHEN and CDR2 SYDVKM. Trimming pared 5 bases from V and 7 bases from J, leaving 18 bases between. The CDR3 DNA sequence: TGTGCCAGCAGTCCCGTTAGAGTTCCGCGGAACACCATATATTTT. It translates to CASSPVRVPRNTIYF.

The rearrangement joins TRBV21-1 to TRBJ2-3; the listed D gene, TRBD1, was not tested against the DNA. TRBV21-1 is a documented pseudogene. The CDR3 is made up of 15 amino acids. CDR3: CASSKSARNGDTQYF. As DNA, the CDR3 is TGTGCCAGCAGTAAAAGCGCCAGGAATGGGGATACGCAGTATTTT.

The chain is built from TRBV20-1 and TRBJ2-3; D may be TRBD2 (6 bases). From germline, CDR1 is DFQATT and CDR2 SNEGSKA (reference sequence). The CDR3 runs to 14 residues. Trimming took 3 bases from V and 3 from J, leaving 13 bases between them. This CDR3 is CSASIRELTDTQYF. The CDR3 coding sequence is TGCAGTGCTAGTATCCGGGAGTTAACAGATACGCAGTATTTT.

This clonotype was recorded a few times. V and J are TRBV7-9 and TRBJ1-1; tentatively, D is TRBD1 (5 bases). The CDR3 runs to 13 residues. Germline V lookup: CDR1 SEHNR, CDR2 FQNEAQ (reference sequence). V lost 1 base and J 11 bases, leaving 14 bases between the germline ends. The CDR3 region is CASSLEVGGKAFF. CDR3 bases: TGTGCCAGCAGCTTAGAGGTCGGGGGGAAGGCTTTCTTT.

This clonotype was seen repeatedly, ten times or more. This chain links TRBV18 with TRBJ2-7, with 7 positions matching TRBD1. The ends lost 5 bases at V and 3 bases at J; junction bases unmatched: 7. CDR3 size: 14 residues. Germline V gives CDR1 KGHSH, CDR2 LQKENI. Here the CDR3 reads CASSRPGTDYEQYF. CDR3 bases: TGTGCCAGCTCAAGACCCGGGACAGACTACGAGCAGTACTTC.

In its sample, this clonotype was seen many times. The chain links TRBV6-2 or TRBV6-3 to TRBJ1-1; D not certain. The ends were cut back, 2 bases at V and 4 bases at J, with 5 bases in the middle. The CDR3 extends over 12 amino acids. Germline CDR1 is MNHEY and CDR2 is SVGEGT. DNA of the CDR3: TGTGCCAGCAGTTACGGCCTCACTGAAGCTTTCTTT. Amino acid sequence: CASSYGLTEAFF.

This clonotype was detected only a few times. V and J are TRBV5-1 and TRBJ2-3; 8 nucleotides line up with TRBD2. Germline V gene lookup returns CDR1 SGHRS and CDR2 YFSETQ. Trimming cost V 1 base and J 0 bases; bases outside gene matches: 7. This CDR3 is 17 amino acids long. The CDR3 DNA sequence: TGCGCCAGCAGCTTGACGTCGGCGGGGGGTAGCACAGATACGCAGTATTTT. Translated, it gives CASSLTSAGGSTDTQYF.